This T cell receptor beta chain stems from a study of blood T cell repertoires in COVID-19. The wider study: Samples came from the United States, Italy and Spain, spanning acute and convalescent COVID-19.

J gave up 3 bases and V 2 bases, and 8 bases lay outside the gene matches. CDR1 and CDR2 from the germline V gene are SGDLS and YYNGEE. The CDR3 runs 15 residues. This table comes from immunoSEQ multiplex PCR, and its TCRdb copy is limited to in-frame clones, with some not included. The sample records fewer than 90,000 clones, roughly 87% being singletons. This clone was recorded only once. Sequenced material: peripheral blood. The chain carries TRBV9 and TRBJ2-7; 7 bases fit TRBD1. The receptor's source is a male donor with acute or convalescent COVID-19. The CDR3 sequence is CASSVGDYRGYEQYF. CDR3 DNA: TGTGCCAGCAGCGTCGGCGATTACAGGGGCTACGAGCAGTACTTC.